Each of the 18 T cell receptor beta chains below was sequenced from the same sample in a study of tumor-infiltrating lymphocytes in localized non-small cell lung cancer. Generated by immunoSEQ multiplex PCR, the TCRdb table keeps only in-frame clones and is missing some. The sample holds thousands of clones, approximately 80% seen once. The source material was uninvolved lung tissue not adjacent to the tumor. These receptors all stem from a human donor with non-small cell lung cancer.

This chain links TRBV7-2 with TRBJ1-2; D is unresolved. With 5 bases removed from V and 7 bases from J, the gap between germline ends came to 17 bases. This CDR3 comprises 14 residues. The germline V gene has CDR1 SGHTA and CDR2 FQGNSA. As DNA, the CDR3 is TGTGCCAGCAGCCCGGTCGCCTTTTTGGCTGGCTACACCTTC. Its protein product is CASSPVAFLAGYTF.

The CDR3 region is CASVRGDYTEAFF. In nucleotides, the CDR3 is TGTGCCAGTGTTCGCGGGGACTACACTGAAGCTTTCTTT. The rearrangement joins TRBV2 to TRBJ1-1, with a tentative D call TRBD1 (5 bases). CDR1 SNHLY and CDR2 FYNNEI come from the germline V gene. The germline V and J ends were trimmed by 9 bases and 3 bases, with 14 bases remaining between them. CDR3 length equals 13 residues.

The CDR3 DNA is TGTGCCAGCAGCGGGGGGGCGGATCCCCTGACCCAGTACTTC. Its translation is CASSGGADPLTQYF. The chain employs TRBV5-4 and TRBJ2-5; D perhaps matches TRBD2 (7 bases). The CDR3 length is 14 residues. CDR1 SGHNT and CDR2 YYREEE come from the germline V gene (reference sequence). V was shortened by 4 bases and J by 7 bases, with 17 bases between the two germline ends.

This chain links TRBV9 with TRBJ2-7; D remains unclear. Trimming removed 3 bases from V and 6 bases from J, with 16 bases in between. The CDR3 has 14 amino acids. The germline V gene has CDR1 SGDLS and CDR2 YYNGEE. The CDR3 sequence is CASSDDKGFAEQYF. For the CDR3, the DNA is TGTGCCAGCAGCGATGACAAGGGATTCGCCGAGCAGTACTTC.

This clone was counted a few times. The rearrangement uses TRBV28 and TRBJ1-2, with D uncertain. The CDR3 loop spans 12 amino acids. Germline CDR1 and CDR2: MDHEN and SYDVKM. Trimming left V 4 bases short and J 7 bases short, with 10 bases between. The CDR3 here is CASSYITGGYTF. Written as DNA, the CDR3 is TGTGCCAGCAGTTATATAACGGGTGGCTACACCTTC.

The CDR3 reads CASSGGVEQYF. The CDR3, as DNA: TGTGCCAGCAGCGGGGGGGTGGAGCAGTACTTC. This sequence joins TRBV27 and TRBJ2-7; 8 nucleotides line up with TRBD2. Germline V CDR1 and CDR2: MNHEY, SMNVEV (reference sequence). The CDR3 contains 11 residues. The junction had 2 bases not matched to a gene; V was cut back by 6 bases and J by 7 bases.

The chain couples TRBV30 to TRBJ2-6; TRBD2 matches 7 bases. Germline V CDR1 and CDR2: GTSNPN, SVGIG (reference sequence). CDR3 length equals 17 residues. V was clipped by 4 bases and J by 1 base; unmatched bases: 10. The CDR3: CAWTRGGSASGANVLTF. DNA for the CDR3: TGTGCCTGGACCCGAGGCGGGAGCGCTTCTGGGGCCAACGTCCTGACTTTC.

The chain uses TRBV2 and TRBJ2-7; 8 positions match TRBD2. Per the germline V gene, CDR1 is SNHLY and CDR2 is FYNNEI. This CDR3 has 14 amino acids. The J segment lost 0 bases and the V segment lost 7 bases, leaving 5 bases of the junction unmatched. CDR3 in DNA: TGTGCCAGCAACAACCGGGGGGGCTCCTACGAGCAGTACTTC. It yields the protein CASNNRGGSYEQYF.

Only a few counts were recorded for this clone. The rearrangement links TRBV4-2 to TRBJ2-7, with 8 nucleotides matching TRBD2. The CDR3 has 16 residues. Germline V gene sequence: CDR1 LGHNA, CDR2 YNFKEQ. V shed 0 bases and J 0 bases; nucleotides not matched to a gene: 4. For the CDR3, the DNA is TGTGCCAGCAGCCAAGATCAGACTAGCGCCTCCTACGAGCAGTACTTC. This sequence encodes CASSQDQTSASYEQYF.

The rearrangement links TRBV20-1 to TRBJ1-1, with D unresolved. V lost 4 bases, J lost 8 bases, and 8 bases lay in between. This CDR3 comprises 10 residues. CDR1 and CDR2 (germline): DFQATT, SNEGSKA (reference sequence). The CDR3 bases are TGCAGTGCTATTACCCCCGAAGCTTTCTTT. This gives the protein CSAITPEAFF.

DNA for the CDR3: TGTGCCAGCAGCCCTTCGATTAAGCGGACCGGGGAGCTGTTTTTT. This encodes CASSPSIKRTGELFF. This chain links TRBV9 with TRBJ2-2; maybe TRBD2 (5 bases). The CDR3 runs 15 residues. From germline, CDR1 is SGDLS and CDR2 YYNGEE. V was clipped by 4 bases and J by 5 bases, with 15 bases between them.

This clone was counted a few times. The gene calls are TRBV15 and TRBJ2-7; D perhaps matches TRBD1 (6 bases). V was cut by 4 bases and J by 3 bases, with 13 bases left in between. Per germline, CDR1 LNHNV and CDR2 YYDKDF (reference sequence). The CDR3 extends over 14 amino acids. The DNA of the CDR3 is TGTGCCACCAGCACTGGACGGGGACACTACGAGCAGTACTTC. Residues: CATSTGRGHYEQYF.

The rearrangement joins TRBV19 to TRBJ2-3; D uncertain. CDR1 and CDR2 from the germline V gene are LNHDA and SQIVND (reference sequence). The CDR3 extends over 15 amino acids. V was shortened by 4 bases and J by 2 bases, with 13 bases between the two germline ends. The CDR3, as DNA: TGTGCCAGTAGTAGAAGCCAAGCTAACACAGATACGCAGTATTTT. Amino acid sequence: CASSRSQANTDTQYF.

The chain couples TRBV5-1 to TRBJ2-1, with TRBD2 matching 7 bases. The V and J ends lost 2 bases and 8 bases, in that order; junction bases with no gene match: 7. CDR1 and CDR2 from the germline V gene are SGHRS and YFSETQ. The CDR3 has 14 amino acids. The CDR3 nucleotides are TGCGCCAGCAGCTTTATGGGAGGGAATGATGAGCAGTTCTTC. Translated: CASSFMGGNDEQFF.

The rearrangement uses TRBV19 and TRBJ1-1, with D unclear. Germline CDR1 LNHDA, CDR2 SQIVND (reference sequence). This CDR3 has 13 residues. The V end lost 5 bases, the J end lost 3 bases, and 10 bases lay between the germline ends. Written as DNA, the CDR3 is TGTGCCAGTAGTGTAAAAGGAGACACTGAAGCTTTCTTT. Its translation: CASSVKGDTEAFF.

This chain links TRBV28 with TRBJ1-5; no clear D gene. This CDR3 region has 12 residues. V was cut by 6 bases and J by 5 bases, with 8 bases left in between. Germline assignment: CDR1 MDHEN and CDR2 SYDVKM. The DNA for the CDR3 is TGTGCCAGCAGGCTTTTCGATCAGCCCCAGCATTTT. Translated, it gives CASRLFDQPQHF.

The V gene is TRBV5-1, the J gene TRBJ1-5; tentative D call: TRBD1 (6 bases). Trimming pared 0 bases from V and 1 base from J, leaving 8 bases between. The CDR3 consists of 15 residues. Germline CDR1 SGHRS, CDR2 YFSETQ. The CDR3 bases are TGCGCCAGCAGCTTGGTAGGGGGAAGCAATCAGCCCCAGCATTTT. It yields the protein CASSLVGGSNQPQHF.

The rearrangement uses TRBV7-3 and TRBJ2-6; no reliable D call. Germline V CDR1 and CDR2: SGHTA, FQGTGA. This CDR3 region has 12 residues. V was cut by 5 bases and J by 2 bases, with 1 base left in between. The CDR3 sequence is CASSPGANVLTF. The CDR3 nucleotides read TGTGCCAGCAGCCCTGGGGCCAACGTCCTGACTTTC. The entire variable domain, with the rest obtained from reference TRBV7-3 and TRBJ2-6, is as follows: GAGVSQTPSNKVTEKGKYVELRCDPISGHTALYWYRQSLGQGPEFLIYFQGTGAADDSGLPNDRFFAVRPEGSVSTLKIQRTERGDSAVYLCASSPGANVLTFGAGSRLTVL.